This TCR beta chain originates from a study of cytomegalovirus exposure and HLA in healthy donors. The table lists this clone with a count of one. The PCR was carried out with 60 Vbeta primers and 13 Jbeta primers. The table came from immunoSEQ multiplex PCR; TCRdb's copy has only in-frame clones and leaves some out. Among 180,000 or so clones listed, approximately 82% were seen once. CDR1 and CDR2 from the germline V gene are SGHNT and YENEEA. The CDR3 runs 14 residues. The V gene lost 3 bases and the J gene lost 0 bases, with 7 bases spanning the gap. The receptor's source is a woman between 40 and 55 years old in good health and CMV-seropositive. The V gene is TRBV11-3, the J gene TRBJ2-3; no firm D call. The sample was PBMCs. The CDR3: CASSLGPSTDTQYF. DNA of the CDR3: TGTGCCAGCAGCTTGGGCCCTAGCACAGATACGCAGTATTTT.